This note documents a single TCR beta chain sequence. These data are taken from a study of blood T cell repertoires in COVID-19. The overall study: The origin of the acute and convalescent COVID-19 samples was the United States, Italy and Spain.

Looked up from germline, CDR1 is SGHDT and CDR2 is YYEEEE. J gave up 4 bases and V 0 bases, and 6 bases lay outside the gene matches. CDR3 length: 15 residues. The method was immunoSEQ multiplex PCR; TCRdb's version includes in-frame clones alone and lacks a portion of them. The table records about half a million clones, 89% of them present only once. In Seattle, patients joined the study during active infection and were tracked longitudinally. This TCR was recovered from a man younger than 35 with COVID-19, enrolled during active disease. V is TRBV5-6 and J is TRBJ2-5; 7 nucleotides match TRBD2. Source material: peripheral blood. In DNA, the CDR3 is TGTGCCAGCAGCTTGGTTGGGTCGGGAGGAGAGACCCAGTACTTC. Its protein is CASSLVGSGGETQYF. Together with reference TRBV5-6 and TRBJ2-5, the CDR3 gives the full variable domain: DAGVTQSPTHLIKTRGQQVTLRCSPKSGHDTVSWYQQALGQGPQFIFQYYEEEERQRGNFPDRFSGHQFPNYSSELNVNALLLGDSALYLCASSLVGSGGETQYFGPGTRLLVL.